This T cell receptor beta chain was sequenced for a study of a mutant IDH1 vaccine in newly diagnosed glioma. Study information: Previous treatment comprised radiotherapy, temozolomide, or both, mostly both. Broader study findings: The authors found pseudoprogression apparently unrelated to changes in top peripheral T cell clonotypes.

The sample's time point: baseline, week 1 (first vaccination visit). Treatment: pre-vaccination baseline after standard-of-care therapy. This CDR3 spans 12 amino acids. Germline V gene sequence: CDR1 SGHTA, CDR2 FQGNSA. With 4 bases removed from V and 15 bases from J, the gap between germline ends came to 13 bases. Of note for this clone: Its antigen is as yet unknown.

Libraries were prepared by immunoSEQ multiplex PCR; TCRdb keeps only in-frame clonotypes and omits some of them. This table has 85,000 to 100,000 clones, about four fifths appearing once. The source was PBMCs, collected from a glioma patient treated with radiotherapy, temozolomide or both. J is TRBJ1-6 and V is TRBV7-2; D ambiguous. This receptor was identified in a woman in her 50s with glioma. In DNA, the CDR3 is TGTGCCAGCAGCTCCGACCCAGGTGTCCTCCACTTT. Encoded protein: CASSSDPGVLHF.